The 32 T cell receptor beta chains presented below share a single source sample, sequenced in a study of PD-L1 blockade in urothelial cancer. The data were produced by immunoSEQ multiplex PCR, yet TCRdb's version contains in-frame clones alone and is incomplete. The sample shows approximately 90,000 clones, almost 90% of them seen only once. Time point indicated: pretreatment peripheral blood. The material was PBMCs, obtained around atezolizumab (anti-PD-L1) treatment. Receptors were obtained from a man in his 60s with urothelial cancer.

The chain joins TRBV4-1 to TRBJ2-3, with 11 bases fitting TRBD1. Germline-derived CDR1 and CDR2 are MGHRA and YSYEKL. With V trimmed by 2 bases and J by 5 bases, 3 bases remained unmatched. The length of the CDR3 is 15 residues. CDR3 in amino acids: CASSQPGQGEDTQYF. The CDR3 DNA follows: TGCGCCAGCAGCCAACCGGGACAGGGGGAAGATACGCAGTATTTT.

The chain uses TRBV6-5 and TRBJ1-6; TRBD1 matches at 8 bases. With 6 bases clipped from V and 9 bases from J, the junction kept 10 bases outside the gene matches. Germline CDR1 and CDR2: MNHEY and SVGAGI. This CDR3 has 15 amino acids. The CDR3 region is CASSRQGYSGSPLHF. The CDR3 DNA reads TGTGCCAGCAGCCGACAGGGGTATTCGGGTTCACCCCTCCACTTT.

This clone showed up just once. The chain is built from TRBV6-7 and TRBJ2-1, with TRBD2 identical over 11 bases. Being an ORF, TRBV6-7 has a function that is uncertain. Trimming removed 6 bases from V and 10 bases from J; junction bases left unmatched: 11. The CDR3 has 15 residues. DNA for the CDR3: TGTGCCAGCAGCCGGGGACTAGCGGTAGGCGGGGAGCAGTTCTTC. Translating it yields CASSRGLAVGGEQFF.

The chain employs TRBV7-9 and TRBJ1-4; D is unresolved. CDR1 is SEHNR and CDR2 is FQNEAQ in the germline V gene (reference sequence). The V end was cut by 4 bases, the J end by 0 bases, with 9 bases between. The CDR3 extends over 15 amino acids. CDR3 DNA: TGTGCCAGCAGCTCCCGACTCTCAACTAATGAAAAACTGTTTTTT. This codes for CASSSRLSTNEKLFF.

This clone was counted between two and nine times. The V and J genes are TRBV7-2 and TRBJ2-6; D is undetermined. Germline V CDR1 and CDR2: SGHTA, FQGNSA. The CDR3 is made up of 15 amino acids. The V end lost 1 base, the J end lost 2 bases, and 6 bases lay between the germline ends. CDR3 DNA: TGTGCCAGCAGCTTAGGGCTGGCTGGGGCCAACGTCCTGACTTTC. This sequence encodes CASSLGLAGANVLTF.

This clone was recorded once. V is TRBV13 and J is TRBJ1-1; D might be TRBD1 (5 bases). Trimming stripped 2 bases from V and 5 bases from J, with 18 bases between. Germline lookup yields CDR1 PRHDT and CDR2 FYEKMQ (reference sequence). This CDR3 region has 16 residues. The CDR3 here is CASSLFQAGRSTEAFF. The CDR3 DNA sequence: TGTGCCAGCAGCTTATTTCAGGCAGGGCGGAGTACTGAAGCTTTCTTT.

This clone has just one count. The chain has TRBV5-4 and TRBJ2-2; D is ambiguous. Trimming shortened V by 1 base and J by 3 bases, and 7 bases separated the two germline ends. Germline V gives CDR1 SGHNT, CDR2 YYREEE (reference sequence). This CDR3 has 14 amino acids. The CDR3 sequence: CASSLSPDTGELFF. The CDR3 bases are TGTGCCAGCAGCTTGTCTCCGGACACCGGGGAGCTGTTTTTT.

V usage is TRBV19 and J usage is TRBJ2-7; 7 positions match TRBD1. This CDR3 is built from 15 residues. The germline CDR1 and CDR2 sequences are LNHDA and SQIVND (reference sequence). Losses at the gene ends were 4 bases for V and 5 bases for J; bases not matched to a gene: 11. The CDR3 region is CASSTVQQGTNEQYF. CDR3 in DNA: TGTGCCAGTAGTACCGTTCAACAGGGGACCAACGAGCAGTACTTC.

This chain uses TRBV5-4 with TRBJ2-5; 12 bases line up with TRBD2. CDR1 and CDR2 from the germline V gene are SGHNT and YYREEE (reference sequence). There are 15 residues in the CDR3. Germline trimming cut 3 bases from V and 4 bases from J; bases unmatched to any gene: 4. For the CDR3, the DNA is TGTGCCAGCAGCTGGACTAGCGGGGAAGGAGAGACCCAGTACTTC. Its protein product is CASSWTSGEGETQYF.

This clone occurred once. V usage is TRBV6-1 and J usage is TRBJ2-1; 7 bases fit TRBD2. V lost 7 bases to trimming and J lost 4 bases; unmatched junction nucleotides: 7. Germline lookup yields CDR1 MNHNS and CDR2 SASEGT. CDR3 length: 14 amino acids. The CDR3 DNA is TGTGCCAGCACCACCGGGACTAATTACAATGAGCAGTTCTTC. It specifies CASTTGTNYNEQFF.

The chain carries TRBV10-1 and TRBJ2-7, with TRBD1 matching over 7 bases. Trimming removed 6 bases from V and 1 base from J; junction bases left unmatched: 3. The germline V gene encodes CDR1 WNHNN and CDR2 SYGVQD (reference sequence). This CDR3 has 13 amino acids. The CDR3 coding sequence is TGCGCCAGCAGGGGGACAGCTTCCTACGAGCAGTACTTC. Amino acids: CASRGTASYEQYF.

The V call is TRBV5-6, the J call TRBJ2-1, with D tentatively TRBD1 (7 bases). Germline CDR1 SGHDT, CDR2 YYEEEE. Trimming pared 4 bases from V and 0 bases from J, leaving 20 bases between. The CDR3 totals 18 residues. CDR3 in amino acids: CASSQGGYARSSYNEQFF. The DNA of the CDR3 is TGTGCCAGCAGCCAGGGGGGCTACGCGCGGAGCTCCTACAATGAGCAGTTCTTC.

This clone turned up a few times. The V and J genes are TRBV7-3 and TRBJ1-1, with D possibly matching TRBD1 (5 bases). Trimming removed 0 bases at V and 5 bases at J, with 16 bases between. In germline, CDR1 is SGHTA, CDR2 FQGTGA. The CDR3 length is 16 residues. CDR3 bases: TGTGCCAGCAGCTTAACAGGGGCAATCGTCGGGACTGAAGCTTTCTTT. Translation gives CASSLTGAIVGTEAFF.

The chain recombines TRBV15 with TRBJ1-2; no firm D call. The germline CDR1 and CDR2 sequences are LNHNV and YYDKDF (reference sequence). The CDR3 spans 15 residues. V dropped 1 base and J dropped 1 base, with 10 bases sitting between them. The CDR3 protein is CATSRATQFNYGYTF. The DNA for the CDR3 is TGTGCCACCAGCAGAGCTACACAGTTTAACTATGGCTACACCTTC.

The rearrangement links TRBV25-1 to TRBJ2-1; 8 nucleotides match TRBD2. The CDR3 has 17 amino acids. With V trimmed by 8 bases and J by 4 bases, 16 bases remained unmatched. Per germline, CDR1 MGHDK and CDR2 SYGVNS. CDR3 nucleotide sequence: TGTGCCAGCTCCGGAGCCCCCGGGAGGGCCAGTTACAATGAGCAGTTCTTC. Protein: CASSGAPGRASYNEQFF.

This rearrangement joins TRBV4-1 to TRBJ1-3; D is possibly TRBD1 (5 bases). In germline, CDR1 is MGHRA, CDR2 YSYEKL. The CDR3 covers 17 residues. Trimming took 1 base from V and 0 from J, leaving 13 bases between them. CDR3 nucleotide sequence: TGCGCCAGCAGCCAAGGTGTCCACAGGAGCTCTGGAAACACCATATATTTT. Protein: CASSQGVHRSSGNTIYF.

The chain uses TRBV4-3 and TRBJ2-1; 8 nucleotides match TRBD2. V was clipped by 4 bases and J by 4 bases; unmatched bases: 9. The CDR3 loop spans 16 amino acids. Germline V gene lookup returns CDR1 LGHNA and CDR2 YSLEER. The CDR3 DNA reads as TGCGCCAGCAGCCCCTATCTCTCGGGAGGGTACAATGAGCAGTTCTTC. This encodes CASSPYLSGGYNEQFF.

This clone was seen a single time. The CDR3 here is CASRPGLARRGELFF. In DNA form, the CDR3 reads TGTGCCAGCAGGCCGGGACTAGCGAGACGGGGGGAGCTGTTTTTT. The chain uses TRBV28 and TRBJ2-2; 10 bases agree with TRBD2. Looked up from germline, CDR1 is MDHEN and CDR2 is SYDVKM. V was pared by 6 bases and J by 8 bases, with 9 bases of the junction left unmatched. This CDR3 spans 15 amino acids.

The sample holds one count of this clone. The J gene is TRBJ2-2, the V gene TRBV7-9, with TRBD2 matching 11 bases. This CDR3 spans 15 amino acids. CDR1 is SEHNR and CDR2 is FQNEAQ in the germline V gene (reference sequence). The junction had 1 base not matched to a gene; V was cut back by 2 bases and J by 5 bases. CDR3 region: CASSLTSGRTGELFF. The CDR3 DNA sequence: TGTGCCAGCAGCTTAACTAGCGGGAGAACCGGGGAGCTGTTTTTT.

The V call is TRBV9, the J call TRBJ2-4; 10 positions agree with TRBD2. With 3 bases clipped from V and 6 bases from J, the junction kept 3 bases outside the gene matches. The V gene's germline CDR1 is SGDLS and CDR2 YYNGEE. This CDR3 contains 14 residues. The CDR3 bases are TGTGCCAGCAGCGGGACTAGCGGAACAAACATTCAGTACTTC. Translating it yields CASSGTSGTNIQYF.

The V gene is TRBV6-4, the J gene TRBJ2-3; TRBD2 might be the D (5 bases). Trimming cost V 0 bases and J 7 bases, with 8 bases left between them. The CDR3 is 13 amino acids. Looked up from germline, CDR1 is MRHNA and CDR2 is SNTAGT. The CDR3 here is CASSDSRGNTQYF. CDR3 nucleotides: TGTGCCAGCAGTGACTCACGAGGGAATACGCAGTATTTT.

This chain connects TRBV5-4 to TRBJ1-2, with TRBD1 matching 10 bases. There are 16 residues in the CDR3. Germline V gene data show CDR1 as SGHNT and CDR2 as YYREEE (reference sequence). V trimming: 0 bases; J trimming: 1 base; junction bases outside the gene matches: 3. The CDR3 loop is CASSLGQGANNYGYTF. CDR3 in DNA: TGTGCCAGCAGCTTGGGACAGGGGGCTAATAACTATGGCTACACCTTC.

The chain couples TRBV13 to TRBJ2-7; 9 bases are shared with TRBD2. CDR1 and CDR2 from the germline V gene are PRHDT and FYEKMQ (reference sequence). V shed 5 bases, J shed 4 bases, and the junction held 9 bases outside the gene matches. The length of the CDR3 is 15 residues. CDR3 protein: CASSPRVTSGYEQYF. CDR3 in DNA: TGTGCCAGCAGCCCTAGGGTCACTAGCGGGTACGAGCAGTACTTC.

V usage is TRBV11-2 and J usage is TRBJ2-7, with TRBD1 as a possible D gene (6 bases). Trimming removed 0 bases at V and 5 bases at J, with 11 bases between. Germline lookup yields CDR1 SGHAT and CDR2 FQNNGV. This CDR3 region has 14 residues. The CDR3 protein is CASSLDLGHDEQYF. In nucleotides, the CDR3 is TGTGCCAGCAGCTTAGATCTGGGACACGACGAGCAGTACTTC. The full variable domain, its missing parts supplied by reference TRBV11-2 and TRBJ2-7, is EAGVAQSPRYKIIEKRQSVAFWCNPISGHATLYWYQQILGQGPKLLIQFQNNGVVDDSQLPKDRFSAERLKGVDSTLKIQPAKLEDSAVYLCASSLDLGHDEQYFGPGTRLTVT.

The genes are TRBV7-9 and TRBJ1-1; D gene uncertain. In germline, CDR1 is SEHNR, CDR2 FQNEAQ (reference sequence). Deletions cut 0 bases from V and 5 bases from J, with 10 bases between. This CDR3 comprises 14 residues. CDR3 residues: CASSLAGGWTEAFF. The CDR3 DNA reads as TGTGCCAGCAGCTTAGCGGGAGGTTGGACTGAAGCTTTCTTT.

The chain is built from TRBV7-3 and TRBJ2-1; D remains unclear. V was shortened by 5 bases and J by 0 bases, with 5 bases between the two germline ends. Germline V gives CDR1 SGHTA, CDR2 FQGTGA. This CDR3 spans 13 amino acids. CDR3 residues: CASSQNSYNEQFF. DNA for the CDR3: TGTGCCAGCAGCCAAAACTCCTACAATGAGCAGTTCTTC. Combining the CDR3 with reference TRBV7-3 and TRBJ2-1 gives the whole variable domain GAGVSQTPSNKVTEKGKYVELRCDPISGHTALYWYRQSLGQGPEFLIYFQGTGAADDSGLPNDRFFAVRPEGSVSTLKIQRTERGDSAVYLCASSQNSYNEQFFGPGTRLTVL.

The chain uses TRBV6-1 and TRBJ1-6; 7 positions match TRBD1. V shed 11 bases, J shed 11 bases, and the junction held 15 bases outside the gene matches. Germline V gives CDR1 MNHNS, CDR2 SASEGT. This CDR3 contains 14 residues. The CDR3 nucleotides read TGTGCCGCGGGGCGCCGGGACAGACAGGCACCCCTCCACTTT. This sequence encodes CAAGRRDRQAPLHF.

V gene TRBV11-2 combines with J gene TRBJ2-6; TRBD1 agrees at 11 bases. J gave up 0 bases and V 4 bases, and 8 bases lay outside the gene matches. Germline CDR1 reads SGHAT; CDR2 reads FQNNGV. This CDR3 contains 19 residues. CDR3 protein: CASSSLMGQGGSGANVLTF. As DNA, the CDR3 is TGTGCCAGCAGCTCATTGATGGGACAGGGGGGCTCTGGGGCCAACGTCCTGACTTTC.

In DNA form, the CDR3 reads TGTGCCAGCAGCCTGCAAGGGACAGGGACCTACGAGCAGTACTTC. Encoded protein: CASSLQGTGTYEQYF. The chain links TRBV7-8 to TRBJ2-7, with TRBD1 identical over 9 bases. The germline gives CDR1 SGHVS, CDR2 FQNEAQ. CDR3 length: 15 amino acids. V trimming: 5 bases; J trimming: 2 bases; junction bases outside the gene matches: 7.

The J gene is TRBJ2-3, the V gene TRBV5-4; D might be TRBD2 (5 bases). The CDR3 spans 16 residues. Trimming left V 2 bases short and J 2 bases short, with 15 bases between. The germline CDR1 and CDR2 sequences are SGHNT and YYREEE (reference sequence). CDR3 loop: CASSFPGIVVTDTQYF. The CDR3 nucleotides read TGTGCCAGCAGCTTCCCGGGAATCGTTGTCACAGATACGCAGTATTTT.

The genes are TRBV5-6 and TRBJ1-6, with 11 bases lining up with TRBD1. J lost 8 bases, V lost 8 bases, and 9 bases had no gene match. The germline V gene has CDR1 SGHDT and CDR2 YYEEEE. The CDR3 runs to 15 residues. CDR3 nucleotides: TGTGCCAGTGCGTCTCCGGGACAGGGGGATTCACCCCTCCACTTT. It specifies CASASPGQGDSPLHF. Variable domain in full (rest from reference TRBV5-6 and TRBJ1-6): DAGVTQSPTHLIKTRGQQVTLRCSPKSGHDTVSWYQQALGQGPQFIFQYYEEEERQRGNFPDRFSGHQFPNYSSELNVNALLLGDSALYLCASASPGQGDSPLHFGNGTRLTVT.

The chain carries TRBV7-2 and TRBJ1-1; a possible D gene is TRBD1 (6 bases). This CDR3 is built from 14 residues. The V gene's germline CDR1 is SGHTA and CDR2 FQGNSA. V lost 1 base, J lost 7 bases, and 13 bases lay in between. DNA of the CDR3: TGTGCCAGCAGCTTAGAATACAGGGCGAGTGAAGCTTTCTTT. Residues: CASSLEYRASEAFF.